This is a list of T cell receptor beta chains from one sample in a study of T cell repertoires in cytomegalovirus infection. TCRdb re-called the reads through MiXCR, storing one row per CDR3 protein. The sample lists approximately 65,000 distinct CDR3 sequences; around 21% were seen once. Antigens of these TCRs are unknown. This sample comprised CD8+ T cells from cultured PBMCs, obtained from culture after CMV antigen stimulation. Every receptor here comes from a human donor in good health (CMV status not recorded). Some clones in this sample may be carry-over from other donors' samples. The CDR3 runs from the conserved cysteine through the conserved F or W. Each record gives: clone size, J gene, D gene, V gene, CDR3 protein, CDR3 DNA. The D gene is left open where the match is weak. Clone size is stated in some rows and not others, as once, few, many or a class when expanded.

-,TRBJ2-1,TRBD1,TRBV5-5,CASSFRRDRGRNEQFF,TGTGCCAGCAGCTTCCGGCGGGACAGGGGAAGAAATGAGCAGTTCTTC
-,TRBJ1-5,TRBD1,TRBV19,CASMRTGDNQPQHF,TGTGCCAGTATGAGGACAGGAGACAATCAGCCCCAGCATTTT
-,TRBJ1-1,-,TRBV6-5,CASSYSRTDEAFF,TGTGCCAGCAGTTACTCCCGGACAGATGAAGCTTTCTTT
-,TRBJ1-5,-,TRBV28,CASISADRSNQPQHF,TGTGCCAGCATTTCCGCGGACAGAAGCAATCAGCCCCAGCATTTT
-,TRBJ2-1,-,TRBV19,CASSTSWEQFF,TGTGCCAGTAGTACCAGCTGGGAGCAGTTCTTC
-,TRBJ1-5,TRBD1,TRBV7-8,CASSLRQGEHGDNQPQHF,TGTGCCAGCAGCTTAAGACAGGGGGAGCATGGTGACAATCAGCCCCAGCATTTT
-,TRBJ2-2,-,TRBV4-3,CASSQERGRLTNTGELFF,TGCGCCAGCAGCCAAGAACGGGGCAGGCTAACGAACACCGGGGAGCTGTTTTTT
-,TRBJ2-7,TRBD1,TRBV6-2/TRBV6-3,CASSYRDRAPDEQYF,TGTGCCAGCAGTTACCGGGACAGGGCCCCGGACGAGCAGTACTTC
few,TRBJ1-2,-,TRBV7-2,CASSPSGTPRNYGYTF,TGTGCCAGCAGTCCTTCCGGGACGCCGCGAAACTATGGCTACACCTTC
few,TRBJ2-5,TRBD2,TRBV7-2,CASSPHLTGTSGETQYF,TGTGCCAGCAGCCCCCATCTCACCGGGACTAGCGGAGAGACCCAGTACTTC